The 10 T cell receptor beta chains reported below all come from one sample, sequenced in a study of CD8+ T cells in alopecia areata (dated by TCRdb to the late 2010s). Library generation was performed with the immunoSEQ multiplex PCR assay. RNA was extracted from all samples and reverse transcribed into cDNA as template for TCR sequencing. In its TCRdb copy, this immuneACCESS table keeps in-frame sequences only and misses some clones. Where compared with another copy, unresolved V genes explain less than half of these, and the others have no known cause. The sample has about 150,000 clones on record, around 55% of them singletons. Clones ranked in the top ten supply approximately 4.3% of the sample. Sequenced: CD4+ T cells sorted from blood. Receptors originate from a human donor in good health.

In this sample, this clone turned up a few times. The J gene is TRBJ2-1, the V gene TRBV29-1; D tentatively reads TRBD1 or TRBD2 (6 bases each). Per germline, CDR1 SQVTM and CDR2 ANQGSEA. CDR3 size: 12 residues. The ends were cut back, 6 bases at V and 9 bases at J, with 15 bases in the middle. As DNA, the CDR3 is TGCAGCGTGCCTCGTACGGGGGCTGAGCAGTTCTTC. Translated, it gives CSVPRTGAEQFF.

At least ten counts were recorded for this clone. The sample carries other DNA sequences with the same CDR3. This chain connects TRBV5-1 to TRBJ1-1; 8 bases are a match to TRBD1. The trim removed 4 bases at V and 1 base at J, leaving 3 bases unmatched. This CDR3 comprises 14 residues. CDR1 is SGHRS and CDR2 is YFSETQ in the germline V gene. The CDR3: CASSRQGTNTEAFF. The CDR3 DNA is TGCGCCAGCAGCCGACAGGGGACGAACACTGAAGCTTTCTTT.

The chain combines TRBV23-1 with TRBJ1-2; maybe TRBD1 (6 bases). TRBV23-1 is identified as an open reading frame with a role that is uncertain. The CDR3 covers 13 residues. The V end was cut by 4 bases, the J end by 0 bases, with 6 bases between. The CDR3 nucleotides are TGCGCCAGCAGTCCAGGGGCTAACTATGGCTACACCTTC. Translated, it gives CASSPGANYGYTF.

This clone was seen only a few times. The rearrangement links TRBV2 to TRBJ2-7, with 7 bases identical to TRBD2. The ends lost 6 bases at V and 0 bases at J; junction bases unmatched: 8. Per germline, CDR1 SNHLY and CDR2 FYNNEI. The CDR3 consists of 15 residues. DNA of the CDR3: TGTGCCAGCAGCCACACTGGCGGGAGCTCCTACGAGCAGTACTTC. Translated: CASSHTGGSSYEQYF.

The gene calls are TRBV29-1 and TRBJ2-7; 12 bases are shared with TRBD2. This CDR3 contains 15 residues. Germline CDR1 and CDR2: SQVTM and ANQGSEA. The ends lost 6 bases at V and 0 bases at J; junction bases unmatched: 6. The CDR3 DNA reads TGCAGCGTAAAGGGACTAGCGGGTAGCTCCTACGAGCAGTACTTC. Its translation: CSVKGLAGSSYEQYF.

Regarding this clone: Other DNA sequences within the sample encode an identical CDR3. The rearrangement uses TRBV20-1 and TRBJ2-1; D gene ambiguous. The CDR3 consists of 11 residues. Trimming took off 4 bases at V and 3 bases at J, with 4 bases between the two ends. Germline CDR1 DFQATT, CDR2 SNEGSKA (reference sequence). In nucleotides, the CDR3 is TGCAGTGCTAAGGACTACAATGAGCAGTTCTTC. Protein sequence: CSAKDYNEQFF.

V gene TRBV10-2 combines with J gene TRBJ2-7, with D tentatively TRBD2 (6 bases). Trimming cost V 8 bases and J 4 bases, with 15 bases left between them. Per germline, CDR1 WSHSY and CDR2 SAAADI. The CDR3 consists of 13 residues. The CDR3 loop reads CASGSGGLYEQYF. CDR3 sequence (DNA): TGCGCCAGCGGGTCTGGGGGACTTTACGAGCAGTACTTC.

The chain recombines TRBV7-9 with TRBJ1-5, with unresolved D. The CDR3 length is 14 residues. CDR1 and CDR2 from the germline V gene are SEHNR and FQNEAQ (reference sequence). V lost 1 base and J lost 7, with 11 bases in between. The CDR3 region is CASSLGAGKQPQHF. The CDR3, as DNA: TGTGCCAGCAGCTTAGGGGCCGGGAAGCAGCCCCAGCATTTT.

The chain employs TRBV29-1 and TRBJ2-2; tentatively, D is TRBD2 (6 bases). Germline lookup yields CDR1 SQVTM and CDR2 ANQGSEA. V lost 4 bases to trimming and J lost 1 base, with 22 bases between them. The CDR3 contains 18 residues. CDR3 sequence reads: CSVAGVSGSLLNTGELFF. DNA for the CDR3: TGCAGCGTTGCTGGGGTCAGCGGGTCCTTATTGAACACCGGGGAGCTGTTTTTT.

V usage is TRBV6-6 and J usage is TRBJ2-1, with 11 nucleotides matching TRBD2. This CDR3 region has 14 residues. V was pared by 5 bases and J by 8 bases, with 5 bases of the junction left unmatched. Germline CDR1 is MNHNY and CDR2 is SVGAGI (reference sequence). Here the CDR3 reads CASSRLAGIDEQFF. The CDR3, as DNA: TGTGCCAGCAGTCGACTAGCGGGAATCGATGAGCAGTTCTTC.